This T cell receptor (beta chain) was recorded in a study of OX40 agonist ivuxolimab in advanced cancers. As for the study in general: There were three patients with partial responses, one having hepatocellular carcinoma and two cutaneous melanoma. Study-level findings and limits: Expanded peripheral T cells had an undetermined antigen specificity.

Regarding this clone: Antigen unknown.

Assay: immunoSEQ multiplex PCR; the TCRdb copy retains only in-frame clones and omits some. The sample shows around 64,000 clones, around 93% of them seen only once. Exclusion of a patient followed from autoimmune disease history or systemic immunosuppression. CDR3 length: 17 residues. Deletions cut 3 bases from V and 4 bases from J, with 19 bases between. The V gene's germline CDR1 is PRHDT and CDR2 FYEKMQ (reference sequence). The chain links TRBV13 to TRBJ2-1; D remains ambiguous. Sample: CD4+ or CD8+ T cells sorted from blood, taken in a trial of the OX40 agonist ivuxolimab. This receptor was obtained from an adult with an advanced solid tumor such as melanoma, head and neck, liver or kidney cancer. The DNA of the CDR3 is TGTGCCAGCAGCTTTCCGTTAACTATCTCCCCTTACAATGAGCAGTTCTTC. Protein product: CASSFPLTISPYNEQFF.